Listed below are T cell receptor beta chains from one sample, sequenced in a study of B cell selection in AIRE deficiency. TCRdb's table, derived via immunoSEQ multiplex PCR, lists solely in-frame clones and lacks some. The sample has some 27,000 clones, over 95% seen once. Sequencing was performed on CD4+CD127+ conventional T cells sorted from PBMCs. Receptors were obtained from a human donor in good health. Both conserved end residues are part of each CDR3. The D gene is left open where the match is weak. Expanded clones get a size class; other rows say once, few or many, or leave the size out.

clone size	V gene	D gene	CDR3 length	J gene	CDR3 DNA	CDR3 protein
NA	TRBV2	NA	13	TRBJ2-5	TGTGCCAGCACAACGGAGGTACTGGAGACCCAGTACTTC	CASTTEVLETQYF
NA	TRBV6-5	NA	15	TRBJ1-5	TGTGCCAGCAGTCCCGCAGGGGATAGCAATCAGCCCCAGCATTTT	CASSPAGDSNQPQHF
NA	TRBV5-5	NA	14	TRBJ2-3	TGTGCCAGCAGCGACATGCGGGCCCGGGATACGCAGTATTTT	CASSDMRARDTQYF
NA	TRBV7-9	TRBD1	16	TRBJ1-2	TGTGCCAGCAGACCGTACACAGGGGTCGCAACTGATGGCTACACCTTC	CASRPYTGVATDGYTF
few	TRBV11-2	TRBD2	15	TRBJ2-7	TGTGCCAGCAGCTTAGATGGACTAGCCTCCTACGAGCAGTACTTC	CASSLDGLASYEQYF
NA	TRBV19	NA	14	TRBJ1-2	TGTGCCAGTAGTACCAGAGGACGGCTCTATGGCTACACCTTC	CASSTRGRLYGYTF
NA	TRBV5-4	NA	14	TRBJ1-1	TGTGCCAGCAGCTACGGGGGGCAGGACACTGAAGCTTTCTTT	CASSYGGQDTEAFF
NA	TRBV6-5	NA	12	TRBJ1-1	TGTGCCAGCAGTGAAAGGTGGGCGATAGCTTTCTTT	CASSERWAIAFF
NA	TRBV29-1	NA	14	TRBJ2-5	TGCAGCGTTGAAGTTGAGCGGTACCAAGAGACCCAGTACTTC	CSVEVERYQETQYF
NA	TRBV5-1	NA	13	TRBJ1-1	TGCGCCAGCAGCTTGCCCCCTGATTTGAGGGCTTTCTTT	CASSLPPDLRAFF
once	TRBV7-8	NA	16	TRBJ2-5	TGTGCCAGCAGCCTGCGGGACAGTAGCGCGACGAAGACCCAGTACTTC	CASSLRDSSATKTQYF
NA	TRBV6-6	TRBD1	15	TRBJ1-5	TGTGCCAGCAGTTCGCAGGGGGCCATCAATCAGCCCCAGCATTTT	CASSSQGAINQPQHF
NA	TRBV29-1	NA	13	TRBJ1-2	TGCAGCGTTGCTAGGGTCTCAAACTATGGCTACACCTTC	CSVARVSNYGYTF
NA	TRBV7-3	TRBD2	17	TRBJ2-1	TGTGCCAGCAGCTTCAGCGGGAGGCCGAGCTCCTACAATGAGCAGTTCTTC	CASSFSGRPSSYNEQFF
NA	TRBV6-6	NA	13	TRBJ2-2	TGTGCCAGCAGTTTGGATGACACCGGGGAGCTGTTTTTT	CASSLDDTGELFF
NA	TRBV11-3	NA	13	TRBJ2-4	TGTGCCAGCAGCCCCCAGGGAGGTGACATTCAGTACTTC	CASSPQGGDIQYF
NA	TRBV10-3	TRBD1	14	TRBJ1-1	TGTGCCATCAGTGGGACAGGGAGGGGGACTGAAGCTTTCTTT	CAISGTGRGTEAFF
NA	TRBV5-1	NA	14	TRBJ2-3	TGCGCCAGCAGCTTGGGGCAGGACACAGATACGCAGTATTTT	CASSLGQDTDTQYF
once	TRBV5-1	TRBD1	14	TRBJ2-7	TGCGCCAGCAGCTTGGCCGGCAGGGGGAACGAGCAGTACTTC	CASSLAGRGNEQYF
NA	TRBV7-9	NA	15	TRBJ2-5	TGTGCCAGCAGCTTAGTCACCACAGGGTTAGAGACCCAGTACTTC	CASSLVTTGLETQYF
NA	TRBV4-1	NA	15	TRBJ1-4	TGCGCCAGCAGCCAATTCCCTGCAACTAATGAAAAACTGTTTTTT	CASSQFPATNEKLFF
NA	TRBV5-5	NA	13	TRBJ2-7	TGTGCCAGCAGCTTGGGTCTTAACTACGAGCAGTACTTC	CASSLGLNYEQYF
once	TRBV4-1	NA	16	TRBJ2-7	TGCGCCAGCAGCCAAGAGGGACCCTTCGGGATCTACGAGCAGTACTTC	CASSQEGPFGIYEQYF